The 32 T cell receptor beta chains below were found in one sample sequenced in a study of T cell responses to AZD1222 COVID-19 vaccine. Data came from immunoSEQ multiplex PCR; TCRdb stores just in-frame clones and leaves some out. The sample includes some 150,000 clones, around 90% of them seen just once. Sequencing used peripheral blood, obtained on day 0 of AZD1222 vaccination. These receptors were taken from an adult in good health.

The rearrangement uses TRBV11-3 and TRBJ2-1; tentative D call: TRBD1 (5 bases). This CDR3 contains 16 residues. Trimming stripped 5 bases from V and 0 bases from J, with 14 bases between. Germline CDR1 SGHNT, CDR2 YENEEA. The DNA for the CDR3 is TGTGCCAGCAGCCCCGTCCTGGGGCGCTCCTACAATGAGCAGTTCTTC. Protein sequence: CASSPVLGRSYNEQFF.

This rearrangement joins TRBV27 to TRBJ2-7, with 14 bases that match TRBD2. Germline V gene lookup returns CDR1 MNHEY and CDR2 SMNVEV (reference sequence). The CDR3 loop spans 18 amino acids. V lost 0 bases, J lost 7 bases, and 11 bases stayed unmatched. The CDR3 coding sequence is TGTGCCAGCAGTTTATCTATCCCGGGACTAGCGGGAGTTTATGAGCAGTACTTC. Translated, it gives CASSLSIPGLAGVYEQYF.

This clone was detected once. Compared with germline, one end of the junction differs, possibly owing to a read error. V gene TRBV7-7 combines with J gene TRBJ2-3, with D possibly matching TRBD2 (6 bases). Germline V gene data show CDR1 as SSHAT and CDR2 as FNYEAQ (reference sequence). The CDR3 spans 13 residues. The CDR3 coding sequence is TGTGCTAGCAGCTTAGGGAGGTGGGATACGCAGTATTTT. Protein product: CASSLGRWDTQYF.

This chain links TRBV11-2 with TRBJ1-5, with TRBD1 as a possible D gene (6 bases). Germline values: CDR1 SGHAT, CDR2 FQNNGV. This CDR3 is 14 amino acids long. Trimming cost V 0 bases and J 7 bases, with 10 bases left between them. DNA of the CDR3: TGTGCCAGCAGCTTAGAGGGGGCTAGACAGCCCCAGCATTTT. Its translation is CASSLEGARQPQHF.

J is TRBJ1-4 and V is TRBV6-2 or TRBV6-3, with a possible D match to TRBD1 (6 bases). Germline CDR1 reads MNHEY; CDR2 reads SVGEGT. V was shortened by 2 bases and J by 8 bases, with 12 bases between the two germline ends. The CDR3 sequence is 14 residues long. CDR3 amino acids: CASSYQGHIEKLFF. CDR3 sequence (DNA): TGTGCCAGCAGTTACCAGGGACATATCGAAAAACTGTTTTTT.

The CDR3, as DNA: TGTGCCAGCAGCTTAGTTCCGATCGCCTACGAGCAGTACTTC. Translation gives CASSLVPIAYEQYF. The chain links TRBV7-9 to TRBJ2-7; D is ambiguous. This CDR3 contains 14 residues. Germline CDR1 and CDR2: SEHNR and FQNEAQ (reference sequence). Trimming left V 1 base short and J 2 bases short, with 9 bases between.

J is TRBJ1-6 and V is TRBV4-3; 8 bases line up with TRBD1. The CDR3 consists of 14 residues. Looked up from germline, CDR1 is LGHNA and CDR2 is YSLEER. V dropped 3 bases and J dropped 8; count of bases not matched to a gene: 3. The CDR3 DNA is TGCGCCAGCAGCCAGGGGGACAGGTATTCACCCCTCCACTTT. Its translation is CASSQGDRYSPLHF.

V is TRBV19 and J is TRBJ1-1; D possibly corresponds to TRBD1 (5 bases). CDR3 size: 14 residues. The germline V and J ends were trimmed by 1 base and 6 bases, with 12 bases remaining between them. Germline V lookup: CDR1 LNHDA, CDR2 SQIVND (reference sequence). The CDR3 loop is CASSIGVGGAEAFF. The CDR3 region has the DNA TGTGCCAGTAGTATAGGGGTGGGAGGGGCTGAAGCTTTCTTT.

The genes are TRBV10-3 and TRBJ1-2; D is possibly TRBD1 (5 bases). Trimming removed 4 bases at V and 0 bases at J, with 15 bases between. The V gene's germline CDR1 is ENHRY and CDR2 SYGVKD. This CDR3 has 16 residues. In nucleotides, the CDR3 is TGTGCCATCAGTGGACCTCCCGGGACGGCTAACTATGGCTACACCTTC. This codes for CAISGPPGTANYGYTF.

The chain employs TRBV28 and TRBJ2-7, with 9 bases lining up with TRBD1. V shed 4 bases and J 3 bases; nucleotides not matched to a gene: 10. Germline CDR1 and CDR2: MDHEN and SYDVKM. This CDR3 has 16 residues. This CDR3 reads CASSSLDRGRYYEQYF. In DNA, the CDR3 is TGTGCCAGCAGTTCACTGGACAGGGGAAGATACTACGAGCAGTACTTC.

The chain joins TRBV14 to TRBJ2-1; 9 nucleotides align to TRBD1. J gave up 12 bases and V 5 bases, and 8 bases lay outside the gene matches. Germline V gives CDR1 SGHDN, CDR2 FVKESK. The CDR3 totals 13 residues. CDR3 sequence reads: CASSVTRQGGQFF. For the CDR3, the DNA is TGTGCCAGCAGCGTTACCCGACAGGGGGGGCAGTTCTTC.

The chain joins TRBV29-1 to TRBJ1-4; 7 bases line up with TRBD1. This CDR3 is built from 13 residues. With 6 bases clipped from V and 5 bases from J, the junction kept 6 bases outside the gene matches. Germline V gene lookup returns CDR1 SQVTM and CDR2 ANQGSEA. The CDR3 reads CSVTGTANEKLFF. CDR3 nucleotide sequence: TGCAGCGTCACCGGGACAGCGAATGAAAAACTGTTTTTT.

The rearrangement uses TRBV2 and TRBJ1-1, with D tentatively TRBD1 (6 bases). This CDR3 is 12 amino acids long. The germline V and J ends were trimmed by 4 bases and 4 bases, with 7 bases remaining between them. CDR1 is SNHLY, CDR2 FYNNEI, per germline. The CDR3 sequence: CASSVRGTEAFF. DNA for the CDR3: TGTGCCAGCAGTGTCAGGGGCACTGAAGCTTTCTTT.

CDR3 DNA sequence: TGTGCCTGGAGTGTATCAGGGGTGAGCAATCAGCCCCAGCATTTT. Residues: CAWSVSGVSNQPQHF. The chain has TRBV30 and TRBJ1-5; possibly TRBD1 for D (6 bases). The V gene's germline CDR1 is GTSNPN and CDR2 SVGIG (reference sequence). The CDR3 totals 15 residues. Trimming removed 0 bases at V and 1 base at J, with 10 bases between. Together with reference TRBV30 and TRBJ1-5, the CDR3 gives the full variable domain: SQTIHQWPATLVQPVGSPLSLECTVEGTSNPNLYWYRQAAGRGLQLLFYSVGIGQISSEVPQNLSASRPQDRQFILSSKKLLLSDSGFYLCAWSVSGVSNQPQHFGDGTRLSIL.

This clone was picked up a small number of times. The chain couples TRBV6-1 to TRBJ1-1, with 9 bases lining up with TRBD1. Trimming took 3 bases from V and 2 from J; bases not matched to a gene: 4. The germline gives CDR1 MNHNS, CDR2 SASEGT. There are 15 residues in the CDR3. This CDR3 reads CASSERTGVNTEAFF. CDR3 sequence (DNA): TGTGCCAGCAGTGAGAGGACAGGGGTCAACACTGAAGCTTTCTTT.

This chain links TRBV7-8 with TRBJ2-2, with D hard to call. V lost 1 base to trimming and J lost 6 bases, with 9 bases between them. This CDR3 contains 14 residues. The V gene's germline CDR1 is SGHVS and CDR2 FQNEAQ. In DNA form, the CDR3 reads TGTGCCAGCAGCTTAGGAGTTATCCCCGGGGAGCTGTTTTTT. This codes for CASSLGVIPGELFF.

This rearrangement joins TRBV6-5 to TRBJ2-3; 8 bases map to TRBD2. V gave up 11 bases and J gave up 0 bases; unmatched junction bases: 7. Germline CDR1 is MNHEY and CDR2 is SVGAGI. This CDR3 is built from 14 residues. The DNA for the CDR3 is TGTGCCTCGGCAGCGGGAGATAGCACAGATACGCAGTATTTT. Translation gives CASAAGDSTDTQYF.

This rearrangement joins TRBV20-1 to TRBJ1-2; D is uncertain. This CDR3 has 14 residues. Trimming cost V 3 bases and J 4 bases, with 15 bases left between them. Germline V gives CDR1 DFQATT, CDR2 SNEGSKA (reference sequence). The CDR3 nucleotides are TGCAGTGCTAGTCCCCCCCTGGACGCCTATGGCTACACCTTC. It encodes CSASPPLDAYGYTF.

The chain combines TRBV7-2 with TRBJ2-7, with D uncertain. The CDR3 runs to 17 residues. CDR1 and CDR2 (germline): SGHTA, FQGNSA. The ends were cut back, 0 bases at V and 1 base at J, with 16 bases in the middle. In nucleotides, the CDR3 is TGTGCCAGCAGCTTAGCGGCTTGGCGCGGAACTTCCTACGAGCAGTACTTC. This encodes CASSLAAWRGTSYEQYF.

The rearrangement joins TRBV6-2 or TRBV6-3 to TRBJ1-5; D perhaps matches TRBD1 (5 bases). The CDR3 is made up of 15 amino acids. CDR1 MNHEY and CDR2 SVGEGT come from the germline V gene. The V end was cut by 5 bases, the J end by 2 bases, with 13 bases between. CDR3 DNA: TGTGCCAGCAGTCCCGACGGGGGGGGCAATCAGCCCCAGCATTTT. Translation: CASSPDGGGNQPQHF.

This chain links TRBV5-4 with TRBJ2-1; 11 bases align to TRBD1. CDR3 size: 15 residues. CDR1 and CDR2 (germline): SGHNT, YYREEE (reference sequence). The J segment lost 6 bases and the V segment lost 4 bases, leaving 6 bases of the junction unmatched. This CDR3 is CASSRWTGGLNEQFF. For the CDR3, the DNA is TGTGCCAGCAGCCGCTGGACAGGGGGCCTCAATGAGCAGTTCTTC.

This clone was seen only once. The V gene is TRBV7-3, the J gene TRBJ2-1; 7 bases are a match to TRBD2. Germline CDR1 reads SGHTA; CDR2 reads FQGTGA. V lost 5 bases to trimming and J lost 1 base; unmatched junction nucleotides: 8. The CDR3 loop spans 16 amino acids. The DNA for the CDR3 is TGTGCCAGCAGCATTCGACTAGCCCAGTCCTACAATGAGCAGTTCTTC. This encodes CASSIRLAQSYNEQFF.

The V and J genes are TRBV28 and TRBJ2-7, with D unclear. Trimming took off 7 bases at V and 4 bases at J, with 17 bases between the two ends. The V gene's germline CDR1 is MDHEN and CDR2 SYDVKM. CDR3 size: 14 residues. The CDR3 DNA reads TGTGCCAGCACTGAGTCGTGGGGATCATACGAGCAGTACTTC. Protein product: CASTESWGSYEQYF.

This CDR3 is CASSLDREDGYTF. CDR3 bases: TGTGCCAGCAGCCTCGACAGGGAGGATGGCTACACCTTC. The chain links TRBV16 to TRBJ1-2, with 7 nucleotides matching TRBD1. Trimming cost V 4 bases and J 6 bases; bases outside gene matches: 5. The CDR3 has 13 amino acids. CDR1 KGHSY and CDR2 FQNENV come from the germline V gene.

The rearrangement links TRBV24-1 to TRBJ1-1, with no clear D. The V end lost 5 bases, the J end lost 0 bases, and 15 bases lay between the germline ends. Germline CDR1 and CDR2: KGHDR and SFDVKD. This CDR3 has 16 amino acids. The CDR3 coding sequence is TGTGCCACCAGTGCTTCAAGCCGGCGGATGAACACTGAAGCTTTCTTT. Translated, it gives CATSASSRRMNTEAFF.

The chain combines TRBV5-1 with TRBJ1-6; TRBD1 might be the D (5 bases). This CDR3 region has 15 residues. V was shortened by 1 base and J by 5 bases, with 10 bases between the two germline ends. Germline V gene sequence: CDR1 SGHRS, CDR2 YFSETQ. The CDR3 loop is CASSLPGQNNSPLHF. Written as DNA, the CDR3 is TGCGCCAGCAGCTTGCCGGGGCAGAATAATTCACCCCTCCACTTT.

The V and J genes are TRBV7-9 and TRBJ1-4; unclear D gene. Germline values: CDR1 SEHNR, CDR2 FQNEAQ (reference sequence). Trimming removed 4 bases from V and 5 bases from J, with 11 bases in between. There are 14 residues in the CDR3. The CDR3 DNA sequence: TGTGCCAGCAGCTGGGCCACGGGAAATGAAAAACTGTTTTTT. This gives the protein CASSWATGNEKLFF.

This sequence joins TRBV2 and TRBJ1-1; 8 bases are a match to TRBD1. Per the germline V gene, CDR1 is SNHLY and CDR2 is FYNNEI. Losses at the gene ends were 7 bases for V and 6 bases for J; bases not matched to a gene: 10. The CDR3 is 14 amino acids. The CDR3 DNA reads TGTGCCAGCACGCCGGACAGGGCTATAGCTGAAGCTTTCTTT. It codes for CASTPDRAIAEAFF.

The J gene is TRBJ2-5, the V gene TRBV9; 7 nucleotides agree with TRBD1. Per germline, CDR1 SGDLS and CDR2 YYNGEE. J gave up 4 bases and V 1 base, and 7 bases lay outside the gene matches. The CDR3 is 15 residues long. CDR3 sequence: CASSVRQGRVETQYF. In DNA form, the CDR3 reads TGTGCCAGCAGCGTACGACAGGGCAGGGTAGAGACCCAGTACTTC.

V usage is TRBV3-1 (or the pseudogene TRBV3-2) and J usage is TRBJ2-3, with D perhaps assigned TRBD1 or TRBD2 (6 bases each). V was shortened by 4 bases and J by 5 bases, with 13 bases between the two germline ends. CDR1 LGHDT and CDR2 YNNKEL come from the germline V gene (reference sequence). There are 14 residues in the CDR3. The CDR3 nucleotides read TGTGCCAGCAGCCGCGTGGGGGGCAAAGATACGCAGTATTTT. Encoded protein: CASSRVGGKDTQYF.

This chain connects TRBV4-3 to TRBJ2-7; TRBD2 matches 7 bases. This CDR3 is built from 20 residues. J lost 0 bases, V lost 1 base, and 18 bases had no gene match. Germline V lookup: CDR1 LGHNA, CDR2 YSLEER. CDR3 nucleotides: TGCGCCAGCAGCCAAGCGCAGCGGGACGCGGCCCGTCCGAGCTCCTACGAGCAGTACTTC. It codes for CASSQAQRDAARPSSYEQYF.

The chain uses TRBV28 and TRBJ2-3, with 8 nucleotides matching TRBD2. Per the germline V gene, CDR1 is MDHEN and CDR2 is SYDVKM. The length of the CDR3 is 14 residues. V lost 5 bases, J lost 10 bases, and 11 bases stayed unmatched. CDR3 DNA: TGTGCCAGCAGTCCCTCCGGGACTAGGTTCTCGCAGTATTTT. Encoded protein: CASSPSGTRFSQYF.